This T cell receptor beta chain was profiled in a study of Graves' ophthalmopathy and Graves' hyperthyroidism. Study-level findings and limits: A 13-signature model separated ophthalmopathy from stable hyperthyroidism, around 88% sensitivity, approximately 80% specificity.

CDR3 length: 14 residues. Germline V lookup: CDR1 DFQATT, CDR2 SNEGSKA (reference sequence). V lost 0 bases, J lost 2 bases, and 8 bases lay in between. In regard to this clonotype: Its cognate antigen is unknown.

Amplifying from RNA transcripts, the study obtained TCR beta CDR3 regions. Second-round multiplex PCR came after first-round RT-PCR with HTBI primers. A single record per CDR3 protein comes from TCRdb applying MiXCR to the multiplex PCR reads. The data hold over a million distinct CDR3 sequences, with about 36% observed a single time. The receptor was derived from an adult man with Graves' hyperthyroidism. The chain has TRBV20-1 and TRBJ1-5, with unresolved D. The sample comprised peripheral blood or thyroid tissue (not recorded which). CDR3 loop: CSARDRKGNQPQHF. DNA for the CDR3: TGCAGTGCTAGAGATAGGAAGGGCAATCAGCCCCAGCATTTT.